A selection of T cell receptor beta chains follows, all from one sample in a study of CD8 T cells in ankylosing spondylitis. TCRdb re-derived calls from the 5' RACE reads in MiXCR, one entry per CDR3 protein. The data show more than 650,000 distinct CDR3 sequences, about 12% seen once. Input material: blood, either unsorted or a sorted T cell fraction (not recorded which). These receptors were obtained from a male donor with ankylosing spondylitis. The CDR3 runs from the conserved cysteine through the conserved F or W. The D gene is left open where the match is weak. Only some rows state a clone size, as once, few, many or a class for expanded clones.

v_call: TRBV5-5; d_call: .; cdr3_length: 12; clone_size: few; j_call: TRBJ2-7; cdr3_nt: TGTGCCAGCAGCAAGGACCCCTACGAGCAGTACTTC; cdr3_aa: CASSKDPYEQYF
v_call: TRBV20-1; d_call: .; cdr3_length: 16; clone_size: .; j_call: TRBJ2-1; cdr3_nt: TGCAGTGCTAGCGCCGAGTTTGCGGGGACTGAGGATGAGCAGTTCTTC; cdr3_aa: CSASAEFAGTEDEQFF
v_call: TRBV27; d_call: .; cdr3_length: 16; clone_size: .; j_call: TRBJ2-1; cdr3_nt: TGTGCCAGCAGTTTATGGTTGAAGAGTGCTAGCAATGAGCAGTTCTTC; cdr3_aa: CASSLWLKSASNEQFF
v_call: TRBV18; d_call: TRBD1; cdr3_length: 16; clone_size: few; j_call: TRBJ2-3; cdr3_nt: TGTGCCAGCTCAAAGAAGGACAGGGGACTCACAGATACGCAGTATTTT; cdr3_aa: CASSKKDRGLTDTQYF
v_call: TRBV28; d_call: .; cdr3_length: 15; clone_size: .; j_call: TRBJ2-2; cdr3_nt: TGTGCCAGCAGTTTAATCGGAGAAGGGGCCGGGGAGCTGTTTTTT; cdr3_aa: CASSLIGEGAGELFF
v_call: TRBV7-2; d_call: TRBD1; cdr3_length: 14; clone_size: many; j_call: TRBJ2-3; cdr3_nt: TGTGCCAGCAGCCACAGGGGCGGGACAGATACGCAGTATTTT; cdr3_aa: CASSHRGGTDTQYF
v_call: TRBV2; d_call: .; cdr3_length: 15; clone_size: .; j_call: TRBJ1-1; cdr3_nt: TGTGCCAGCAGTGGCGGGGCGGGGAGGAACACTGAAGCTTTCTTT; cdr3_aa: CASSGGAGRNTEAFF
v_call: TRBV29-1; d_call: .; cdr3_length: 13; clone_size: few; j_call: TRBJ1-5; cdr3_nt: TGCAGCGCTTCTAGGGGATGGGGTCAGCCCCAGCATTTT; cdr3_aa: CSASRGWGQPQHF
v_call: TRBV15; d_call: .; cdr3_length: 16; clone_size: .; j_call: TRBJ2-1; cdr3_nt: TGTGCCACCAGCAGGATAGGGGGCGCGGGACCCAATGAGCAGTTCTTC; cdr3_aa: CATSRIGGAGPNEQFF
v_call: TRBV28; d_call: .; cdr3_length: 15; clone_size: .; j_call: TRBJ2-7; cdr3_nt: TGTGCCAGCAGTTTGGTTGGCAGGGCGTGGTACGAGCAGTACTTC; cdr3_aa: CASSLVGRAWYEQYF
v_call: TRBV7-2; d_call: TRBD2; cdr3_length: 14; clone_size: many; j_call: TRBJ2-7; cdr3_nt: TGTGCCAGCAGCACAAACCTCGGGAGGTACGAGCAGTACTTC; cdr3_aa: CASSTNLGRYEQYF
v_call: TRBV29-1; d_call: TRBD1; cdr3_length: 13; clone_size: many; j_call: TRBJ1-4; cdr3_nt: TGCAGCGGTGGGGGACAGCATAATGAAAAACTGTTTTTT; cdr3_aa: CSGGGQHNEKLFF
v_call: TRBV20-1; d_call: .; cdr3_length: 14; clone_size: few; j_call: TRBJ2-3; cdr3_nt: TGCAGTGCCGGGGGGCGGGGGATCACAGATACGCAGTATTTT; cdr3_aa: CSAGGRGITDTQYF
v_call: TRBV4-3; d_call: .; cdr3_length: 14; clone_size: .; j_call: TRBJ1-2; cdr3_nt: TGCGCCAGCAGCCAAGACAGGGAGAGGAATGGCTACACCTTC; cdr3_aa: CASSQDRERNGYTF
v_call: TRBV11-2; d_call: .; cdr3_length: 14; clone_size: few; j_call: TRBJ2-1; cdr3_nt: TGTGCCAGCAGCTTATACCAATCCTACAATGAGCAGTTCTTC; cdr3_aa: CASSLYQSYNEQFF
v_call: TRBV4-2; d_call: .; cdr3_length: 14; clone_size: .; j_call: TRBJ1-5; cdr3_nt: TGTGCCAGCAGCCGGGGGGGGCAGGTGGAGCCCCAGCATTTT; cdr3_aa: CASSRGGQVEPQHF
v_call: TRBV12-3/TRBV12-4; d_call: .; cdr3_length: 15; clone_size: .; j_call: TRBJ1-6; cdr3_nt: TGTGCCAGCAGTTCGACAGATACCGGGACTTCACCCCTCCACTTT; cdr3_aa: CASSSTDTGTSPLHF
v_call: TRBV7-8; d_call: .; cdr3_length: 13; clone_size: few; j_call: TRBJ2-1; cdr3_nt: TGTGCCAGCAGCTCCCCCGCCCCGGATGAGCAGTTCTTC; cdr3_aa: CASSSPAPDEQFF
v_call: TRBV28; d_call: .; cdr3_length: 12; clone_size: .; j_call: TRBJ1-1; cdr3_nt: TGTGCCAGCAGTTTATGGCAGACCCGAGCTTTCTTT; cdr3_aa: CASSLWQTRAFF
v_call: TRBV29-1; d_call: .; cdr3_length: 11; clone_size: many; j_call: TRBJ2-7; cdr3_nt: TGCAGCGTTTCGGTCGGATACGAGCAGTACTTC; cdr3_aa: CSVSVGYEQYF
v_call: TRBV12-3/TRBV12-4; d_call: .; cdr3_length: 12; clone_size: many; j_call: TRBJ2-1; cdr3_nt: TGTGCCAGCAGTTTGCGGGGCCAAGAGCAGTTCTTC; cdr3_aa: CASSLRGQEQFF
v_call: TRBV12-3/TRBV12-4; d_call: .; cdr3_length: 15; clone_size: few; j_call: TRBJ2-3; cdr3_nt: TGTGCCAGCAGTTTAGGCGGGCAGTGGGCAGATACGCAGTATTTT; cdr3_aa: CASSLGGQWADTQYF
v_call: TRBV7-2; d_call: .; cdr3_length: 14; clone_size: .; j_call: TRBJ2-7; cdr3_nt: TGTGCCAGCAGCAAAGACCCGCGAGGCGACGAGCAGTACTTC; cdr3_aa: CASSKDPRGDEQYF
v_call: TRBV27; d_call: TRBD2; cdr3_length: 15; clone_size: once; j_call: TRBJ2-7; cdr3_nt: TGTGCCAGCAGTTTAAGGCCGCTAGCGGGTCTGGAGCAGTACTTC; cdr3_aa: CASSLRPLAGLEQYF
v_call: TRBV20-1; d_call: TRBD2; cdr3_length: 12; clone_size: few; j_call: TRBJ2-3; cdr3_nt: TGCAGTGCTAGAGCCCAAGGCGGGAGTATGCATTTT; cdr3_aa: CSARAQGGSMHF
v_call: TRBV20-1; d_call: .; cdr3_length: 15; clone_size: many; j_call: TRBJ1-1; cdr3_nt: TGCAGTGCCAAACAGGACACCCTCGGGATCGCTGAAGCTTTCTTT; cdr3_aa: CSAKQDTLGIAEAFF
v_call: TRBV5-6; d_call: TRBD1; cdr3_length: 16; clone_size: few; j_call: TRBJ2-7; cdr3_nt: TGTGCCAGCAGCTTTGTCCAGGGGGCGAATTCCCACGAGCAGTACTTC; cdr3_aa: CASSFVQGANSHEQYF
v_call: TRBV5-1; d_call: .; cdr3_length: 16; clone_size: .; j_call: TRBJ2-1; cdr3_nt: TGCGCCAGCAGTCGGAATGTACAAAGCTCCTACAATGAGCAGTTCTTC; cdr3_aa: CASSRNVQSSYNEQFF
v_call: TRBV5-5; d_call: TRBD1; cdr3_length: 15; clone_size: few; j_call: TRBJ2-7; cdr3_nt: TGTGCCAGCAGCCTGGACCATACAGGGGGCTACGAGCAGTACTTC; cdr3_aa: CASSLDHTGGYEQYF
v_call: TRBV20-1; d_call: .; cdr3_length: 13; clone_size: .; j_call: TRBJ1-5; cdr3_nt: TGCAGTGCTAGAGGTCCTGCCAATCAGCCCCAGCATTTT; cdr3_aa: CSARGPANQPQHF
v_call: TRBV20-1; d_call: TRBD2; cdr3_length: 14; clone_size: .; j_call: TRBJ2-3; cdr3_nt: TGCAGTGCTAGACGTAGCGGGGGCACAGATACGCAGTATTTT; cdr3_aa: CSARRSGGTDTQYF
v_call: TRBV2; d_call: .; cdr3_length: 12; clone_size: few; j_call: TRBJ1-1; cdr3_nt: TGTGCCAGCAGTGAGATCCGCGAGAAAGCTTTCTTT; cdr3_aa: CASSEIREKAFF
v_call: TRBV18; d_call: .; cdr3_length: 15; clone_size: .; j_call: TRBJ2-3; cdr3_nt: TGTGCCAGCTCACAAGGATTGGGTCGCACAGATACGCAGTATTTT; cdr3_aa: CASSQGLGRTDTQYF
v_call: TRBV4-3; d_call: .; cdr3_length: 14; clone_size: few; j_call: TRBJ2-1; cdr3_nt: TGCGCCAGCACGCGGGTCGCAGGGTTCAATGAGCAGTTCTTC; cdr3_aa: CASTRVAGFNEQFF
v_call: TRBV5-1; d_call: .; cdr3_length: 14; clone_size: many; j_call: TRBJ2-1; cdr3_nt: TGCGCCAGCAGCTCCGACAGTTCCTACAATGAGCAGTTCTTC; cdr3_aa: CASSSDSSYNEQFF
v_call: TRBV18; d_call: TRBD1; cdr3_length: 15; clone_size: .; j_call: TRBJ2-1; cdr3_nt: TGTGCCAGCTCACCACAGGGACAGGTGACGAGTGAGCAGTTCTTC; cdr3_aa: CASSPQGQVTSEQFF
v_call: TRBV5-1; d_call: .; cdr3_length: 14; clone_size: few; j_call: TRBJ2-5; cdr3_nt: TGCGCCAGCGGCGTAAGGACAGAGGAAGAGACCCAGTACTTC; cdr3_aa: CASGVRTEEETQYF
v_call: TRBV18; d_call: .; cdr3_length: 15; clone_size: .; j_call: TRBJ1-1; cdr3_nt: TGTGCCAGCTCACCACCGGGGGCGTTGAACACTGAAGCTTTCTTT; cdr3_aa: CASSPPGALNTEAFF
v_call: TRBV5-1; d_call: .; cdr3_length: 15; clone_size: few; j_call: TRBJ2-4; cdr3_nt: TGCGCCAGCAGCTTGGCAGTCCCCACGCGGGACATTCAGTACTTC; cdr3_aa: CASSLAVPTRDIQYF
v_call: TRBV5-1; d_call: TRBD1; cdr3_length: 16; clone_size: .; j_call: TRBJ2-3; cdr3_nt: TGCGCCAGCAGCTCTCGGACAGGGACGGGCACAGATACGCAGTATTTT; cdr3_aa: CASSSRTGTGTDTQYF
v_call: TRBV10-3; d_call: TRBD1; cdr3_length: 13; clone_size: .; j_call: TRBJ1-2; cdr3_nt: TGTGCCATCAGGCCTACAGGGGACGATGGCTACACCTTC; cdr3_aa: CAIRPTGDDGYTF
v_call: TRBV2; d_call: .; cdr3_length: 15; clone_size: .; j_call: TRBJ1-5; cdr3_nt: TGTGCCAGCAGTGACCGCCAGGGGATTTATCAGCCCCAGCATTTT; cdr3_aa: CASSDRQGIYQPQHF
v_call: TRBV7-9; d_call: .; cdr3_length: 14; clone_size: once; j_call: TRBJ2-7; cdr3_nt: TGTGCCAGCATTCTGACCGGGATGGGCTACGAGCAGTACTTC; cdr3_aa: CASILTGMGYEQYF
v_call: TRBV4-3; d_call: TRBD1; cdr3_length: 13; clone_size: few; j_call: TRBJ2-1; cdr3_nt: TGCGCCAGCAGCCGAGAACAGGGGTATGAGCAGTTCTTC; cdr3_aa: CASSREQGYEQFF
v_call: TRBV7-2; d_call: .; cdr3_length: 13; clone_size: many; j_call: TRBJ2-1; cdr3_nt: TGCGCCAGCAGCTTGGGACTCTACAATGAGCAGTTCTTC; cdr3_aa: CASSLGLYNEQFF
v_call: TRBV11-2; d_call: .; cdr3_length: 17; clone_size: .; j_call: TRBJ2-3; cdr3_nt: TGTGCCAGCAGCTTCCCCGACAGCCACCTAAGCACAGATACGCAGTATTTT; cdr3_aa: CASSFPDSHLSTDTQYF